This T cell receptor (beta chain) was identified during a study of T cell repertoires in cytomegalovirus infection. Study at large: Signatures in public TCR beta sequences pointed to both CMV infection and matching HLA type.

The table lists this clonotype with a few counts. Its cognate antigen is unknown. TCRdb processed the reads anew with MiXCR; each CDR3 protein has one entry. The data show approximately 340,000 distinct CDR3 sequences, about 29% seen once. Findings and caveats of the study: There were HLA-C-restricted CMV-specific TCR beta clonotypes dominating the ex vivo response.

V lost 2 bases and J 2 bases, leaving 12 bases between the germline ends. This CDR3 comprises 15 residues. The specimen was cultured PBMCs, collected from culture after CMV antigen stimulation. The TCR sequence derives from a human donor in good health (CMV status not recorded). Some clones in this sample may be carry-over from other donors' samples. The chain is built from TRBV12-3 or TRBV12-4 and TRBJ1-1; no clear D. The CDR3 DNA reads as TGTGCCAGCAGTTTATCGGGCCCTTCCAACACTGAAGCTTTCTTT. It translates to CASSLSGPSNTEAFF.